These 8 T cell receptor beta chains were all obtained from the same sample, sequenced in a study of CD8+ T cells in alopecia areata. Sequencing relied on a cDNA template that was reverse transcribed from extracted RNA. Profiling relied on immunoSEQ multiplex PCR, and the TCRdb table lists in-frame clones only, not all of them. The sample gives about 120,000 clones, less than 70% of which show up once; 3% to 4% is in the top ten. Documented treatment: oral pan-JAK inhibitor, 5-10 mg twice daily. This specimen was CD4+ T cells sorted from blood, taken at week 24, from a patient treated with tofacitinib. These receptors all come from a human donor with alopecia areata.

V usage is TRBV27 and J usage is TRBJ2-1; 8 bases fit TRBD2. Trimming cost V 4 bases and J 5 bases; bases outside gene matches: 7. CDR1 and CDR2 (germline): MNHEY, SMNVEV (reference sequence). The CDR3 sequence is 15 residues long. The CDR3 nucleotides are TGTGCCAGCAGTTCTCTTAGCGGGGTAAACAATGAGCAGTTCTTC. Translated, it gives CASSSLSGVNNEQFF.

This chain joins TRBV27 and TRBJ2-4, with 8 bases aligning to TRBD1. The V gene's germline CDR1 is MNHEY and CDR2 SMNVEV (reference sequence). This CDR3 contains 14 residues. The V and J ends lost 4 bases and 6 bases, in that order; junction bases with no gene match: 5. CDR3 DNA: TGTGCCAGCAGTTCGACAGGGGCCCCAAACATTCAGTACTTC. This sequence encodes CASSSTGAPNIQYF.

The genes are TRBV2 and TRBJ2-7; 7 bases align to TRBD1. Trimming took 5 bases from V and 6 from J; bases not matched to a gene: 4. The CDR3 runs to 12 residues. The germline gives CDR1 SNHLY, CDR2 FYNNEI. Here the CDR3 reads CASSMTGFEQYF. Written as DNA, the CDR3 is TGTGCCAGCAGTATGACAGGGTTCGAGCAGTACTTC.

The chain is built from TRBV5-1 and TRBJ1-6; D uncertain. V was cut by 1 base and J by 8 bases, with 13 bases left in between. CDR1 SGHRS and CDR2 YFSETQ come from the germline V gene. The CDR3 totals 15 residues. CDR3 DNA: TGCGCCAGCAGCTTGAGCTTGGGCGGATATTCACCCCTCCACTTT. Translation: CASSLSLGGYSPLHF. The variable domain in full, with the rest retrieved from reference TRBV5-1 and TRBJ1-6, is KAGVTQTPRYLIKTRGQQVTLSCSPISGHRSVSWYQQTPGQGLQFLFEYFSETQRNKGNFPGRFSGRQFSNSRSEMNVSTLELGDSALYLCASSLSLGGYSPLHFGNGTRLTVT.

The J gene is TRBJ1-6, the V gene TRBV27, with D possibly being TRBD1 (5 bases). The CDR3 extends over 15 amino acids. Trimming removed 5 bases at V and 8 bases at J, with 16 bases between. Germline V gene data show CDR1 as MNHEY and CDR2 as SMNVEV (reference sequence). The CDR3 nucleotides read TGTGCCAGCAGTCCGGGGCAGTTCTCTTATTCACCCCTCCACTTT. It is translated as CASSPGQFSYSPLHF.

The J gene is TRBJ2-7, the V gene TRBV13; D might be TRBD2 (5 bases). V was pared by 7 bases and J by 1 base, with 14 bases between. Germline V lookup: CDR1 PRHDT, CDR2 FYEKMQ (reference sequence). The CDR3 extends over 14 amino acids. The CDR3 reads CASMREGGSYEQYF. CDR3 coding DNA: TGTGCCAGCATGCGCGAGGGCGGATCCTACGAGCAGTACTTC.

The chain is built from TRBV2 and TRBJ1-6, with D perhaps TRBD1 (5 bases). The CDR3 sequence is 11 residues long. Between the trimmed V and J ends, which lost 9 bases and 7 bases, there was a span of 7 bases. CDR1 SNHLY and CDR2 FYNNEI come from the germline V gene. The CDR3: CARGANSPLHF. CDR3 coding DNA: TGTGCCAGAGGGGCGAATTCACCCCTCCACTTT.

This clone was picked up a small number of times. In DNA form, the CDR3 reads TGCGCCAGCCCCGAGAACACTGAAGCTTTCTTT. As protein: CASPENTEAFF. This chain uses TRBV23-1 with TRBJ1-1; no definite D call. TRBV23-1 is an ORF, with its function uncertain. The V end lost 8 bases, the J end lost 1 base, and 5 bases lay between the germline ends. There are 11 residues in the CDR3.